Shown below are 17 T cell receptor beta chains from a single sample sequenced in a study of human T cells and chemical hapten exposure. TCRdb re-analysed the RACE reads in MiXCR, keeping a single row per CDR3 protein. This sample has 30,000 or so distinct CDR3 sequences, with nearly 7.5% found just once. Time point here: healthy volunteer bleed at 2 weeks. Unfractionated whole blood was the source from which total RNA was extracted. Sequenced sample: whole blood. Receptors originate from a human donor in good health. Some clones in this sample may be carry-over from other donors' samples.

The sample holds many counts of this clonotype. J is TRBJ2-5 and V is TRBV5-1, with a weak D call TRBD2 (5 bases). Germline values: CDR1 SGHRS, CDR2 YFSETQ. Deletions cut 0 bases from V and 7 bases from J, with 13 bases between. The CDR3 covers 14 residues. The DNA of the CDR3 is TGCGCCAGCAGCTTGGACGCACCTGAGGGGACCCAGTACTTC. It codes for CASSLDAPEGTQYF.

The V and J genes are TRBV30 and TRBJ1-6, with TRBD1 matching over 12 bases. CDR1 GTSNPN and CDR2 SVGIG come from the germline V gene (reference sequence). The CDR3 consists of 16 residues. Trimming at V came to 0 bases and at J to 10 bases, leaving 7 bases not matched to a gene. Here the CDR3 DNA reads TGTGCCTGGAGTGTACCGGGGACAGGGGGCCGCTCACCCCTCCACTTT. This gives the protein CAWSVPGTGGRSPLHF. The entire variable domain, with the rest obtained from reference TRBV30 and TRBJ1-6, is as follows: SQTIHQWPATLVQPVGSPLSLECTVEGTSNPNLYWYRQAAGRGLQLLFYSVGIGQISSEVPQNLSASRPQDRQFILSSKKLLLSDSGFYLCAWSVPGTGGRSPLHFGNGTRLTVT.

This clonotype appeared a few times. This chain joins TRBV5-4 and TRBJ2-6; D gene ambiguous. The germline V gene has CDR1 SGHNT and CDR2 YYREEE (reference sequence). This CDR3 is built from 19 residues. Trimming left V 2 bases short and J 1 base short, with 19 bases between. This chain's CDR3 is CASSFDRHTLVSGANVLTF. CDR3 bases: TGTGCCAGCAGCTTTGACCGCCACACGTTAGTATCTGGGGCCAACGTCCTGACTTTC.

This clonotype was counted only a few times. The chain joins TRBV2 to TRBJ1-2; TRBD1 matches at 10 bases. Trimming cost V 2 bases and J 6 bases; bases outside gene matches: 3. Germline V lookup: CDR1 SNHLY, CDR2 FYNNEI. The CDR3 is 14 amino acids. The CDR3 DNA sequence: TGTGCCAGCAGTGAATCTGGGACAGGGGATGGCTACACCTTC. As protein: CASSESGTGDGYTF.

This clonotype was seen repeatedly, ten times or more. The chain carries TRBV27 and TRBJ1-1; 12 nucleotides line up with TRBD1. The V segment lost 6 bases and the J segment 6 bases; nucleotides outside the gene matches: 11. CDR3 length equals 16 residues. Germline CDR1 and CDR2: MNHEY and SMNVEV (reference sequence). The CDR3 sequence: CASSPGTGGSWAEAFF. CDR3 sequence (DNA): TGTGCCAGCAGCCCCGGGACAGGGGGCTCCTGGGCTGAAGCTTTCTTT.

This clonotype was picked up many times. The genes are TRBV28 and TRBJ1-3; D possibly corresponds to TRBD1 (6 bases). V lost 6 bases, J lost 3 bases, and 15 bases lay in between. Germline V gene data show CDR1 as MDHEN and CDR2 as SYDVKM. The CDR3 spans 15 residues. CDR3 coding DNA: TGTGCCAGCAGGCCGGGACATAATGTTGGAAACACCATATATTTT. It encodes CASRPGHNVGNTIYF.

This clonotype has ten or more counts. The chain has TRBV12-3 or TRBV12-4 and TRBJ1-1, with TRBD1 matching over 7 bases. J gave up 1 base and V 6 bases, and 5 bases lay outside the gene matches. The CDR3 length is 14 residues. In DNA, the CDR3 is TGTGCCAGCAGGGAGACAGGGCCGAACACTGAAGCTTTCTTT. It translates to CASRETGPNTEAFF.

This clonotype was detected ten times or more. The CDR3 region is CASSQVIVWASEASDQFF. In DNA, the CDR3 is TGTGCCAGCAGCCAAGTAATCGTTTGGGCTAGCGAGGCTAGTGATCAGTTCTTC. V gene TRBV4-2 combines with J gene TRBJ2-1; D possibly corresponds to TRBD2 (6 bases). The CDR3 has 18 amino acids. V gave up 1 base and J gave up 13 bases, with 29 bases separating them. Per the germline V gene, CDR1 is LGHNA and CDR2 is YNFKEQ.

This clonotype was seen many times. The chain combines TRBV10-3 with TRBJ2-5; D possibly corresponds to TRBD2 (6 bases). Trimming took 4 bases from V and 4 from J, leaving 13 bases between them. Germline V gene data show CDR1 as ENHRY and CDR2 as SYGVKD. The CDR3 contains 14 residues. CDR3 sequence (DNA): TGTGCCATCAGTGGCGGAGGGGCTGTAGAGACCCAGTACTTC. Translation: CAISGGGAVETQYF.

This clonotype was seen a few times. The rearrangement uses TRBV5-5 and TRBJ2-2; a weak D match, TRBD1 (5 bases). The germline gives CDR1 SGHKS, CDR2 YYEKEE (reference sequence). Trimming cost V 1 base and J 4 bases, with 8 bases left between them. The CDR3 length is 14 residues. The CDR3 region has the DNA TGTGCCAGCAGCTTGCAGGGCAGCACCGGGGAGCTGTTTTTT. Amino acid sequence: CASSLQGSTGELFF.

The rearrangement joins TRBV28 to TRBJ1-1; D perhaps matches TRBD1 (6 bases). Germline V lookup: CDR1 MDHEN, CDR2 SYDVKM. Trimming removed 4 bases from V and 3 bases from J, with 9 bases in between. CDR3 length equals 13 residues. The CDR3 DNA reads TGTGCCAGCAGTTCAGGGGCTGACACTGAAGCTTTCTTT. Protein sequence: CASSSGADTEAFF.

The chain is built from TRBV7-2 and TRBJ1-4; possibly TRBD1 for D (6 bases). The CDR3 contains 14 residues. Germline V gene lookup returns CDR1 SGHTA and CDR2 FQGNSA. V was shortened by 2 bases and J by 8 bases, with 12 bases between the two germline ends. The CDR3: CASSLRGVQEKLFF. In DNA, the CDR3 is TGTGCCAGCAGCTTAAGGGGGGTTCAAGAAAAACTGTTTTTT.

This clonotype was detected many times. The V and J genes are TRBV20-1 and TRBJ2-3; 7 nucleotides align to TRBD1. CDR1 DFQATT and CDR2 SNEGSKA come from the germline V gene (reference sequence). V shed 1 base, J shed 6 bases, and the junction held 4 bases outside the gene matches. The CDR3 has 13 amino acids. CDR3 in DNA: TGCAGTGCTAGAGTTAGGGGGCGGGATACGCAGTATTTT. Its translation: CSARVRGRDTQYF.

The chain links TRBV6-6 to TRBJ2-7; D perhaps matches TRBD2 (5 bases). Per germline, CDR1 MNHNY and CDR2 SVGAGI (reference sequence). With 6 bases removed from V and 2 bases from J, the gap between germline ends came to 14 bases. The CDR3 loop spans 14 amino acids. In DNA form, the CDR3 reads TGTGCCAGCAGCCCGGCGGGTCATCCCTACGAGCAGTACTTC. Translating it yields CASSPAGHPYEQYF.

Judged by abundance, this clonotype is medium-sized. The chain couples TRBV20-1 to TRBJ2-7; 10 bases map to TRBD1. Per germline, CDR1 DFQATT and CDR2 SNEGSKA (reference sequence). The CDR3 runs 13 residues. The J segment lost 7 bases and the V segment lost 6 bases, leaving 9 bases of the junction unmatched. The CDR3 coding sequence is TGCAGTGCCCGGGACAGGGGAGAGAGAGAGCAGTACTTC. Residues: CSARDRGEREQYF.

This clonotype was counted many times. This chain's CDR3 is CASSETSRPYNEQFF. The CDR3 DNA follows: TGTGCCAGCAGTGAGACCAGTCGACCCTACAATGAGCAGTTCTTC. The rearrangement links TRBV2 to TRBJ2-1; D remains unclear. Deletions cut 3 bases from V and 2 bases from J, with 11 bases between. The CDR3 has 15 amino acids. Per germline, CDR1 SNHLY and CDR2 FYNNEI.

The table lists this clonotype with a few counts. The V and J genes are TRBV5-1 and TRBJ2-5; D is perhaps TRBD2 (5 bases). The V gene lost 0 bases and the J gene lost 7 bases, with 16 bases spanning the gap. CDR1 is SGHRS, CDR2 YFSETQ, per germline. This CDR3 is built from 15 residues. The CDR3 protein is CASSLGYQGRGTQYF. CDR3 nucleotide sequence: TGCGCCAGCAGCTTGGGGTATCAAGGGAGAGGGACCCAGTACTTC.